This T cell receptor beta chain was captured in a study of T cells after yellow fever vaccination. In the study overall: Low-cell-number fractions underwent preparation using SMART-Seq v4 Ultra Low Input. Study findings and constraints: The study re-detected most primary-vaccination clones after the booster (roughly 96% CD4, roughly 85% CD8).

This clonotype was picked up a small number of times. Its antigen is not known. The V gene lost 6 bases and the J gene lost 2 bases, with 11 bases spanning the gap. The CDR3 covers 13 residues. Germline V lookup: CDR1 MDHEN, CDR2 SYDVKM. UMIs were added to TCR cDNA along with a universal primer site when it was made by 5'RACE template switching. MiXCR was run by TCRdb on the 5' RACE reads, yielding one entry per CDR3 protein. The sample lists approximately 300,000 distinct CDR3 sequences, around 10% occurring once. The clonotype comes from a young man who received the YFV17D yellow fever vaccine. The source was CD4+ T cells sorted from PBMCs, collected 45 days after the yellow fever booster vaccination. V usage is TRBV28 and J usage is TRBJ2-7; TRBD1 might be the D (8 bases). The CDR3 sequence is CASSTGGAYEQYF. The CDR3 DNA follows: TGTGCCAGCAGCACAGGGGGGGCCTACGAGCAGTACTTC.